This T cell receptor (beta chain) comes out of a study of cytomegalovirus exposure and HLA in healthy donors. The table lists this clone with a count of one. Its antigen is still unknown. Study results and caveats: In vitro assays verified that a few CMV-associated chains recognized CMV antigens specifically. Researchers reported in a later analysis that common viral pathogens appeared linked to several top clusters.

The primer mix had 60 Vbeta and 13 Jbeta primers. TCRdb keeps only in-frame clones here, not all; method: immunoSEQ multiplex PCR. The repertoire holds about 160,000 clones, with 75% to 90% as singletons. The sequenced sample was PBMCs. This TCR came from a woman in her forties or fifties in good health and CMV-seropositive.

The CDR3 sequence is CASSYLGATEAFF. Here the CDR3 DNA reads TGTGCCAGCAGTTACTTGGGGGCCACTGAAGCTTTCTTT. The chain is built from TRBV6-5 and TRBJ1-1, with D maybe TRBD1 (6 bases). Germline assignment: CDR1 MNHEY and CDR2 SVGAGI. The CDR3 spans 13 residues. Between the trimmed V and J ends, which lost 1 base and 4 bases, there was a span of 7 bases.